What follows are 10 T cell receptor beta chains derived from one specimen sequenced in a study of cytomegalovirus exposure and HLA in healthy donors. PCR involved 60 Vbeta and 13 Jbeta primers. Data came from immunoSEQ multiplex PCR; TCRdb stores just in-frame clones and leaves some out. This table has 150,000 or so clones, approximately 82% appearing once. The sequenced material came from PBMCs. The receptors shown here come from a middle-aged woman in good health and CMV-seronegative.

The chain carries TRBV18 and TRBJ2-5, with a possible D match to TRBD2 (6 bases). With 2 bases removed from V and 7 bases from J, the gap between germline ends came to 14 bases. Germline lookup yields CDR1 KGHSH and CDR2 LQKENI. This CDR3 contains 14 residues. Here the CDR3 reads CASSPIGGAGTQYF. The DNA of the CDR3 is TGTGCCAGCTCACCAATTGGAGGGGCGGGGACCCAGTACTTC.

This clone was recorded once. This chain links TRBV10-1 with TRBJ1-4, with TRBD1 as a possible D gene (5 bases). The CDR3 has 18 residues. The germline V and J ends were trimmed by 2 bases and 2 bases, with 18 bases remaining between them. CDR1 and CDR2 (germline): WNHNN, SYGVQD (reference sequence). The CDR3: CASSEGATAQGTNEKLFF. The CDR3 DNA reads TGCGCCAGCAGTGAGGGCGCGACAGCCCAGGGTACTAATGAAAAACTGTTTTTT.

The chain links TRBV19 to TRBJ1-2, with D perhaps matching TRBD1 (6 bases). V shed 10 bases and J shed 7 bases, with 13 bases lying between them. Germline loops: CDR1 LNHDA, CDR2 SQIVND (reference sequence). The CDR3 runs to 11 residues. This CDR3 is CATTGNVGYTF. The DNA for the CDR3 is TGTGCCACCACAGGGAATGTTGGCTACACCTTC.

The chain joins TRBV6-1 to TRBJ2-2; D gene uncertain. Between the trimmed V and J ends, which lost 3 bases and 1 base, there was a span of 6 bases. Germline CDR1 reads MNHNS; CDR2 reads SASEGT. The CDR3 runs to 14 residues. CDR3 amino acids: CASSESGNTGELFF. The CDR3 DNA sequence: TGTGCCAGCAGTGAGAGTGGGAACACCGGGGAGCTGTTTTTT.

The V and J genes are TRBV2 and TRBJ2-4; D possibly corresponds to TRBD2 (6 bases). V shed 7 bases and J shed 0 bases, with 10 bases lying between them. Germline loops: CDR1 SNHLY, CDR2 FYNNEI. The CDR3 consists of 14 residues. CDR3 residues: CASTREVAKNIQYF. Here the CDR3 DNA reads TGTGCCAGCACGAGGGAGGTAGCCAAAAACATTCAGTACTTC. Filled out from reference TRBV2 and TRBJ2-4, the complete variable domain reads EPEVTQTPSHQVTQMGQEVILRCVPISNHLYFYWYRQILGQKVEFLVSFYNNEISEKSEIFDDQFSVERPDGSNFTLKIRSTKLEDSAMYFCASTREVAKNIQYFGAGTRLSVL.

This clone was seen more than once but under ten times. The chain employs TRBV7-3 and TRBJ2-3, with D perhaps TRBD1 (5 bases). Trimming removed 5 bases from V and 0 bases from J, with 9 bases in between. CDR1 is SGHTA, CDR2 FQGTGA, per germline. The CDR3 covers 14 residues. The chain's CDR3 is CASSLAGSTDTQYF. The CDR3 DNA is TGTGCCAGCAGCCTCGCAGGGAGCACAGATACGCAGTATTTT.

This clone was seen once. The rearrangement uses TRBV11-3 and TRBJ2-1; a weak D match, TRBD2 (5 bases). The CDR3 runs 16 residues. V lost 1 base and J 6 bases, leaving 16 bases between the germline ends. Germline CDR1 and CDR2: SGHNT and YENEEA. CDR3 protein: CASSLGRGRLSNEQFF. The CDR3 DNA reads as TGTGCCAGCAGCTTAGGTCGAGGGAGATTGTCCAATGAGCAGTTCTTC.

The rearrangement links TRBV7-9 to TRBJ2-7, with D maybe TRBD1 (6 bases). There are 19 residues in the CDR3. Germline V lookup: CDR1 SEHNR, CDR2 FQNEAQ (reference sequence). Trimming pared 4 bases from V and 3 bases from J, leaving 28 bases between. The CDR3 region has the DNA TGTGCCAGCAGCTCCCTCCTGTCGCCAGGGGTAGGGGAATACTACGAGCAGTACTTC. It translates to CASSSLLSPGVGEYYEQYF.

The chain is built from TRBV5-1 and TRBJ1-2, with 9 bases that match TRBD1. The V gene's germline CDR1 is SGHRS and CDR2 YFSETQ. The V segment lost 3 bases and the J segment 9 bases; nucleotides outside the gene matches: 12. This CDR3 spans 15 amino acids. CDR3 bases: TGCGCCAGCAGCTCCCAGGGGGGACAGGGATCGAGCTACACCTTC. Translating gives CASSSQGGQGSSYTF.

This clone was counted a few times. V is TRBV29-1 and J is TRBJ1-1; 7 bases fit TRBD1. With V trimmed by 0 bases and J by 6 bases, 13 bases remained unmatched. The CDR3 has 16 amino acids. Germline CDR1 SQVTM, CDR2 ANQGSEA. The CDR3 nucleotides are TGCAGCGTTGAAGAAATTAAGGAGGACAGGCGCTCTGAAGCTTTCTTT. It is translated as CSVEEIKEDRRSEAFF.